This record looks at one TCR beta chain sequence and its context. V gave up 1 base and J gave up 14 bases, with 11 bases separating them. The CDR3 totals 11 residues. Germline CDR1 reads MDHEN; CDR2 reads SYDVKM. Sequencing used immunoSEQ multiplex PCR; TCRdb keeps in-frame clones, though not all of them. The sample records 65,000 to 90,000 clones, 89% being singletons. The data stem from a study of blood T cell repertoires in COVID-19. Across the study: Acute and convalescent COVID-19 specimens originated in the United States, Italy and Spain. T cells, B-cell-depleted T cells, or PBMCs provided the cDNA or gDNA that served as material.

The source is a man between 50 and 59 years old with acute or convalescent COVID-19. The chain joins TRBV28 to TRBJ1-1; possibly TRBD1 for D (5 bases). The sequencing input was peripheral blood. CDR3 residues: CASSLSGIGFF. DNA of the CDR3: TGTGCCAGCAGTTTATCAGGGATAGGCTTCTTT.